This T cell receptor beta chain appears in the sequencing data of a study of OX40 agonist ivuxolimab in advanced cancers. Study-wide points: Also present in some nonresponders was a low level of normalized T-cell clonal expansion.

This table comes from immunoSEQ multiplex PCR, and its TCRdb copy is limited to in-frame clones, with some not included. Of roughly 120,000 clones in the sample, 85% to 95% were seen once. This clone was observed a handful of times. Antigen specificity is unknown. Trimming shortened V by 5 bases and J by 5 bases, and 9 bases separated the two germline ends. Germline CDR1 is SGHVS and CDR2 is FQNEAQ. The length of the CDR3 is 12 residues. This specimen consisted of CD4+ or CD8+ T cells sorted from blood, obtained in a trial of the OX40 agonist ivuxolimab. The chain links TRBV7-8 to TRBJ1-1, with TRBD1 as a possible D gene (5 bases). The source is an adult with an advanced solid tumor such as melanoma, head and neck, liver or kidney cancer. The CDR3 bases are TGTGCCAGCAGCCAGGGAGAAACTGAAGCTTTCTTT. Its translation: CASSQGETEAFF.